These 30 T cell receptor beta chains originate from one sample sequenced in a study of blood T cells in healthy people across ages. For the second PCR, which ran for about 7 to 11 cycles, a sample-barcoded 5' primer and a J-beta primer mix were used. TCRdb reprocessed the 5' RACE reads via MiXCR and lists one record per CDR3 protein. The table has roughly 700,000 distinct CDR3 sequences, 20% to 30% seen once. These same data were also listed under a study on T cells of mothers and their children.

Sequencing was performed on blood. The source is a boy between 10 and 17 years old in good health.

J is TRBJ2-1 and V is TRBV7-9; TRBD2 matches 11 bases. The V segment lost 5 bases and the J segment 9 bases; nucleotides outside the gene matches: 6. CDR1 SEHNR and CDR2 FQNEAQ come from the germline V gene (reference sequence). This CDR3 is 14 amino acids long. DNA of the CDR3: TGTGCCAGCAGCCTCATAGCGGGGGGGACTGAGCAGTTCTTC. Residues: CASSLIAGGTEQFF.

This chain joins TRBV6-2 or TRBV6-3 and TRBJ2-1; 8 bases line up with TRBD2. Looked up from germline, CDR1 is MNHEY and CDR2 is SVGEGT. The CDR3 is 15 residues long. V lost 8 bases, J lost 4 bases, and 10 bases stayed unmatched. CDR3: CASLGRGALYNEQFF. In DNA form, the CDR3 reads TGTGCCAGCTTAGGGCGGGGGGCTTTATACAATGAGCAGTTCTTC.

This clonotype has just a few counts. The rearrangement joins TRBV2 to TRBJ2-7, with no clear D. Trimming stripped 7 bases from V and 7 bases from J, with 14 bases between. CDR3 length: 12 amino acids. Germline V gene data show CDR1 as SNHLY and CDR2 as FYNNEI. The CDR3 DNA reads TGTGCCAGCACTTTGGGGTTAAAGGAGCAGTACTTC. Amino acid sequence: CASTLGLKEQYF.

This chain uses TRBV29-1 with TRBJ2-5, with D maybe TRBD1 (6 bases). The V and J ends lost 6 bases and 3 bases respectively, with 17 bases between them. The CDR3 spans 14 residues. The germline gives CDR1 SQVTM, CDR2 ANQGSEA. The CDR3 sequence: CSVDDVDREETQYF. CDR3 coding DNA: TGCAGCGTCGATGACGTGGACAGAGAAGAGACCCAGTACTTC.

V and J are TRBV14 and TRBJ2-7; 7 nucleotides line up with TRBD2. In germline, CDR1 is SGHDN, CDR2 FVKESK. With V trimmed by 7 bases and J by 3 bases, 6 bases remained unmatched. The CDR3 covers 13 residues. CDR3 DNA sequence: TGTGCCAGCAATTCTGGCGGGGGCTACGAGCAGTACTTC. Its translation is CASNSGGGYEQYF.

CDR3 amino acids: CASSALRTVPSYEQYF. The CDR3 DNA follows: TGTGCCAGCAGCGCCCTTCGAACCGTACCTAGCTACGAGCAGTACTTC. The chain joins TRBV9 to TRBJ2-7; D is ambiguous. CDR3 length equals 16 residues. Germline CDR1 reads SGDLS; CDR2 reads YYNGEE. The V gene lost 3 bases and the J gene lost 3 bases, with 19 bases spanning the gap.

This rearrangement joins TRBV19 to TRBJ2-5; TRBD1 aligns across 9 bases. Judging by the DNA end, TRBJ2-7 fits better; the J call may be wrong. The CDR3 is 15 residues long. Germline V gene sequence: CDR1 LNHDA, CDR2 SQIVND (reference sequence). For the CDR3, the DNA is TGTGCCAGTAGTCCATCGGGACAGGGAGGCTACGAGCAGTACTTC. This encodes CASSPSGQGGYEQYF.

The chain combines TRBV10-2 with TRBJ2-7; D is unclear. The CDR3 extends over 10 amino acids. V shed 3 bases and J shed 6 bases, with 3 bases lying between them. Per the germline V gene, CDR1 is WSHSY and CDR2 is SAAADI. CDR3 residues: CASSEGEQYF. Here the CDR3 DNA reads TGCGCCAGCAGTGAAGGCGAGCAGTACTTC.

In nucleotides, the CDR3 is TGCAGTGCTAGGAATTGGACGCACTACTCATGGGAGCAGTTCTTC. Protein: CSARNWTHYSWEQFF. The V and J genes are TRBV20-1 and TRBJ2-1; D unresolved. Trimming removed 3 bases from V and 10 bases from J, with 22 bases in between. Germline V gene sequence: CDR1 DFQATT, CDR2 SNEGSKA (reference sequence). The CDR3 covers 15 residues.

The table lists this clonotype with a few counts. The gene calls are TRBV28 and TRBJ2-1; 7 nucleotides line up with TRBD1. The J call may be wrong; the DNA end is better matched by TRBJ2-5. The CDR3 consists of 15 residues. Germline V gene lookup returns CDR1 MDHEN and CDR2 SYDVKM. The CDR3 loop reads CASSFSDRVGETQYF. CDR3 bases: TGTGCCAGCAGTTTCTCTGACAGGGTAGGCGAGACCCAGTACTTC.

This chain links TRBV4-1 with TRBJ1-2, with no clear D. Looked up from germline, CDR1 is MGHRA and CDR2 is YSYEKL. CDR3 length equals 15 residues. The V gene lost 0 bases and the J gene lost 5 bases, with 13 bases spanning the gap. CDR3 nucleotide sequence: TGCGCCAGCAGCCAAGATCAGGCCGGGAAATATGGCTACACCTTC. Translated: CASSQDQAGKYGYTF.

The rearrangement uses TRBV3-1 and TRBJ2-5, with D perhaps being TRBD1 or TRBD2 (7 bases each). Trimming took off 2 bases at V and 5 bases at J, with 12 bases between the two ends. This CDR3 contains 14 residues. CDR1 and CDR2 (germline): LGHDT, YNNKEL (reference sequence). The CDR3 region has the DNA TGTGCCAGCAGCCAAACAGGGGAGGGGGAGACCCAGTACTTC. Its translation is CASSQTGEGETQYF.

A remark on this clonotype: The junction and the germline gene differ at one end; a read error may be behind it. The chain carries TRBV20-1 and TRBJ1-5, with a tentative D call TRBD1 (5 bases). The CDR3 loop spans 13 amino acids. Per germline, CDR1 DFQATT and CDR2 SNEGSKA (reference sequence). CDR3 loop: CSAREGENQPRHF. In DNA form, the CDR3 reads TGCAGTGCTAGAGAAGGGGAGAACCAGCCCCGGCATTTT.

The chain carries TRBV11-3 and TRBJ2-3; 9 nucleotides line up with TRBD2. Germline values: CDR1 SGHNT, CDR2 YENEEA. CDR3 length: 17 residues. V lost 1 base to trimming and J lost 2 bases; unmatched junction nucleotides: 7. Here the CDR3 DNA reads TGTGCCAGCAGCTTAGTTTGGGCTAGCGGGGACACAGATACGCAGTATTTT. It specifies CASSLVWASGDTDTQYF.

The chain carries TRBV29-1 and TRBJ1-1; 7 bases are shared with TRBD1. The CDR3 loop spans 14 amino acids. Germline lookup yields CDR1 SQVTM and CDR2 ANQGSEA. V lost 7 bases to trimming and J lost 5 bases; unmatched junction nucleotides: 13. The CDR3 DNA reads as TGCAGCGCCTTTCCTGACAGGGTCGGGACTGAAGCTTTCTTT. It encodes CSAFPDRVGTEAFF.

The chain has TRBV20-1 and TRBJ2-1; TRBD2 matches at 7 bases. Germline CDR1 reads DFQATT; CDR2 reads SNEGSKA (reference sequence). V lost 3 bases, J lost 7 bases, and 6 bases stayed unmatched. This CDR3 has 13 amino acids. CDR3 DNA: TGCAGTGCTAGTATCAGGGAGGGAAATGAGCAGTTCTTC. Residues: CSASIREGNEQFF.

The chain combines TRBV4-3 with TRBJ1-4; D is possibly TRBD1 (6 bases). CDR3 length: 14 residues. Germline V gene lookup returns CDR1 LGHNA and CDR2 YSLEER. Trimming shortened V by 4 bases and J by 3 bases, and 9 bases separated the two germline ends. CDR3 amino acids: CASSRGAANEKLFF. The CDR3 nucleotides are TGCGCCAGCAGCCGGGGGGCTGCTAATGAAAAACTGTTTTTT.

There are a few counts of this clonotype. The V call is TRBV28, the J call TRBJ2-5; 8 nucleotides align to TRBD1. The DNA end is a closer match to TRBJ2-1, so the J assignment may be wrong. The CDR3 runs 14 residues. The germline CDR1 and CDR2 sequences are MDHEN and SYDVKM. The CDR3 here is CASAGTGSINEQFF. The CDR3 coding sequence is TGTGCCAGCGCCGGGACAGGTTCCATCAATGAGCAGTTCTTC.

This clonotype was counted between two and nine times. The V gene is TRBV12-5, the J gene TRBJ1-4, with 10 positions matching TRBD1. The germline V gene has CDR1 LGHNT and CDR2 FRNRAP. Trimming removed 5 bases from V and 0 bases from J; junction bases left unmatched: 3. The CDR3 consists of 16 residues. The CDR3 region has the DNA TGTGCTAGTGGTCCGGGACAGGGGTCAACTAATGAAAAACTGTTTTTT. Its translation: CASGPGQGSTNEKLFF.

This sequence joins TRBV9 and TRBJ2-5, with TRBD2 matching over 8 bases. V was pared by 4 bases and J by 3 bases, with 8 bases of the junction left unmatched. Germline-derived CDR1 and CDR2 are SGDLS and YYNGEE. The CDR3 sequence is 15 residues long. The CDR3 sequence: CASSTWTSWEETQYF. In DNA, the CDR3 is TGTGCCAGCAGCACGTGGACTAGCTGGGAAGAGACCCAGTACTTC.

The chain employs TRBV11-3 and TRBJ2-3, with D possibly being TRBD2 (6 bases). Trimming took 6 bases from V and 4 from J, leaving 17 bases between them. The CDR3 is 15 residues long. Germline CDR1 SGHNT, CDR2 YENEEA. The CDR3 DNA reads TGTGCCAGCAGGGTTGGCGGGGATCCCGCAGATACGCAGTATTTT. Translated, it gives CASRVGGDPADTQYF.

This clonotype was found a few times. V is TRBV3-1 and J is TRBJ1-1; 7 bases align to TRBD1. The CDR3 contains 17 residues. The germline CDR1 and CDR2 sequences are LGHDT and YNNKEL (reference sequence). Unmatched junction bases numbered 20, after V lost 8 bases and J lost 5 bases. This CDR3 reads CASGILRKGGAGTEAFF. The CDR3 bases are TGTGCCAGCGGGATACTTCGGAAAGGGGGCGCGGGGACTGAAGCTTTCTTT.

This clonotype was detected only a few times. This chain uses TRBV24-1 with TRBJ2-1; 9 nucleotides align to TRBD2. Germline CDR1 KGHDR, CDR2 SFDVKD. Unmatched junction bases numbered 16, after V lost 6 bases and J lost 5 bases. CDR3 length: 18 amino acids. CDR3 DNA: TGTGCCACCAGTCGGCGGGAGGGACCCCTTATAGGCGACAATGAGCAGTTCTTC. Protein product: CATSRREGPLIGDNEQFF.

This clonotype occurred a few times. This chain uses TRBV6-2 or TRBV6-3 with TRBJ2-5; 10 nucleotides line up with TRBD2. CDR3 length equals 15 residues. Unmatched junction bases numbered 13, after V lost 8 bases and J lost 7 bases. Germline CDR1 is MNHEY and CDR2 is SVGEGT. CDR3 coding DNA: TGTGCCAGCCGGCTAGCGGGAGCCGCCGGGTGGACCCAGTACTTC. It encodes CASRLAGAAGWTQYF.

V usage is TRBV5-1 and J usage is TRBJ1-1; D is possibly TRBD1 (5 bases). This CDR3 has 12 amino acids. The V end was cut by 4 bases, the J end by 7 bases, with 11 bases between. In germline, CDR1 is SGHRS, CDR2 YFSETQ. CDR3 in DNA: TGCGCCAGCAGCATCGACAGCCTTGAAGCTTTCTTT. Translated: CASSIDSLEAFF.

The chain is built from TRBV29-1 and TRBJ2-5; D is uncertain. Germline CDR1 reads SQVTM; CDR2 reads ANQGSEA. The V and J ends lost 0 bases and 5 bases respectively, with 13 bases between them. The CDR3 totals 14 residues. CDR3 in DNA: TGCAGCGTTGAAGATCGGGCTGGTTCGGAGACCCAGTACTTC. The encoded protein is CSVEDRAGSETQYF.

The rearrangement joins TRBV6-1 to TRBJ2-5; tentatively, D is TRBD1 (6 bases). The J call may be in error: the DNA end matches TRBJ2-1 better. This CDR3 contains 15 residues. Germline CDR1 and CDR2: MNHNS and SASEGT. The DNA for the CDR3 is TGTGCCAGCAGTCAAGGCACTCAGGACAGTTATGGGCAGTTCTTC. It encodes CASSQGTQDSYGQFF.

In this sample, this clonotype turned up once. The gene calls are TRBV3-1 and TRBJ2-3; 10 bases match TRBD2. This CDR3 is 17 amino acids long. Germline-derived CDR1 and CDR2 are LGHDT and YNNKEL (reference sequence). The V gene end was trimmed by 2 bases and the J gene end by 4 bases; junction bases not matched to a gene: 9. CDR3 sequence: CASSQPGLAYGPDTQYF. The CDR3 DNA reads as TGTGCCAGCAGCCAACCGGGACTAGCGTATGGCCCAGATACGCAGTATTTT.

This chain uses TRBV7-9 with TRBJ1-3; D might be TRBD1 (5 bases). V was clipped by 5 bases and J by 0 bases, with 20 bases between them. Germline V gene sequence: CDR1 SEHNR, CDR2 FQNEAQ (reference sequence). The CDR3 extends over 18 amino acids. CDR3 coding DNA: TGTGCCAGCAGCCCTGCGCTTTTAAGGGGTCCCTCTGGAAACACCATATATTTT. This codes for CASSPALLRGPSGNTIYF.

This clonotype was counted ten times or more. The J gene is TRBJ1-4, the V gene TRBV6-5; D is uncertain. This CDR3 is built from 12 residues. The germline V and J ends were trimmed by 0 bases and 7 bases, with 3 bases remaining between them. Germline CDR1 reads MNHEY; CDR2 reads SVGAGI. CDR3 sequence reads: CASSYSGEKLFF. For the CDR3, the DNA is TGTGCCAGCAGTTACTCGGGTGAAAAACTGTTTTTT.